Below are 29 T cell receptor beta chains sequenced from a single sample in a study of blood T cell repertoires in COVID-19 (dated by TCRdb to about 2020). The library came from the immunoSEQ multiplex PCR assay. This is the immuneACCESS table as TCRdb keeps it, with only in-frame sequences that have V and J called. A part of the clones is gone; compared with another copy, unresolved V genes explain less than half, and the rest is unexplained. The sample records 62,000 or so clones, 65% to 80% of which are singletons. The ten biggest clones cover 4% to 5.5% of the sample. Sequenced input: peripheral blood. Receptors originate from a human donor in a cohort sampled during active COVID-19.

The CDR3 region has the DNA TGTGCCAGTAGTATTGGCGGGGCCCTGAATGAAAAACTGTTTTTT. Protein sequence: CASSIGGALNEKLFF. The rearrangement uses TRBV19 and TRBJ1-4; D might be TRBD1 (5 bases). V was pared by 3 bases and J by 5 bases, with 13 bases between. The CDR3 runs to 15 residues. Looked up from germline, CDR1 is LNHDA and CDR2 is SQIVND (reference sequence).

This clone was picked up a small number of times. The CDR3 region has the DNA TGTGCCAGCATAAGGGGAAACACTGAAGCTTTCTTT. Translation: CASIRGNTEAFF. The chain couples TRBV6-5 to TRBJ1-1, with D perhaps TRBD1 (5 bases). CDR3 size: 12 residues. Germline assignment: CDR1 MNHEY and CDR2 SVGAGI. Trimming left V 7 bases short and J 2 bases short, with 8 bases between.

J is TRBJ2-1 and V is TRBV2, with 15 nucleotides matching TRBD2. This CDR3 is built from 15 residues. With 8 bases clipped from V and 4 bases from J, the junction kept 3 bases outside the gene matches. The germline V gene has CDR1 SNHLY and CDR2 FYNNEI. CDR3 DNA: TGTGCCAGCGTGGGACTAGCGGGGGGTTACAATGAGCAGTTCTTC. Translation: CASVGLAGGYNEQFF. Based on the CDR3 plus reference TRBV2 and TRBJ2-1, the full variable domain is EPEVTQTPSHQVTQMGQEVILRCVPISNHLYFYWYRQILGQKVEFLVSFYNNEISEKSEIFDDQFSVERPDGSNFTLKIRSTKLEDSAMYFCASVGLAGGYNEQFFGPGTRLTVL.

This chain connects TRBV9 to TRBJ2-1, with TRBD2 matching 8 bases. The CDR3 contains 18 residues. V lost 0 bases to trimming and J lost 3 bases; unmatched junction nucleotides: 11. Germline V lookup: CDR1 SGDLS, CDR2 YYNGEE. In nucleotides, the CDR3 is TGTGCCAGCAGCGTAGGAGCGGGGGCAAACATCAACTACAATGAGCAGTTCTTC. It codes for CASSVGAGANINYNEQFF.

V gene TRBV28 combines with J gene TRBJ1-2; D may be TRBD1 (6 bases). V was pared by 6 bases and J by 0 bases, with 11 bases between. This CDR3 contains 14 residues. The germline V gene encodes CDR1 MDHEN and CDR2 SYDVKM. This chain's CDR3 is CASRKGGSNYGYTF. DNA for the CDR3: TGTGCCAGCAGGAAGGGGGGGTCTAACTATGGCTACACCTTC.

This rearrangement joins TRBV3-1 (or the pseudogene TRBV3-2) to TRBJ2-5, with TRBD2 matching 8 bases. CDR1 LGHDT and CDR2 YNNKEL come from the germline V gene (reference sequence). The length of the CDR3 is 13 residues. J lost 5 bases, V lost 4 bases, and 3 bases had no gene match. The CDR3 sequence: CASSPPGGETQYF. In nucleotides, the CDR3 is TGTGCCAGCAGCCCCCCGGGGGGGGAGACCCAGTACTTC.

The V and J genes are TRBV4-2 and TRBJ1-2; 8 nucleotides match TRBD1. CDR3 length equals 21 residues. Trimming took 0 bases from V and 4 from J; bases not matched to a gene: 22. Germline CDR1 is LGHNA and CDR2 is YNFKEQ. CDR3 DNA sequence: TGTGCCAGCAGCCAAGACGTTTCCGGGACAGGCTTCGCCAACGGGATCTATGGCTACACCTTC. Residues: CASSQDVSGTGFANGIYGYTF.

This rearrangement joins TRBV5-4 to TRBJ2-7, with a possible D match to TRBD1 (6 bases). Trimming left V 4 bases short and J 2 bases short, with 13 bases between. Germline CDR1 SGHNT, CDR2 YYREEE (reference sequence). CDR3 size: 14 residues. The CDR3 here is CASSTHRTAYEQYF. CDR3 nucleotide sequence: TGTGCCAGCAGCACCCACAGGACAGCCTACGAGCAGTACTTC.

This clone was counted between two and nine times. The CDR3: CASSRDRGDQETQYF. CDR3 in DNA: TGTGCCAGCAGTCGGGACAGGGGCGACCAAGAGACCCAGTACTTC. The genes are TRBV2 and TRBJ2-5, with 10 positions matching TRBD1. The CDR3 sequence is 15 residues long. Trimming at V came to 5 bases and at J to 0 bases, leaving 3 bases not matched to a gene. Germline CDR1 and CDR2: SNHLY and FYNNEI.

This clone has just a few counts. The CDR3 sequence is CASSVAGGPSTGELFF. CDR3 bases: TGTGCCAGCAGCGTAGCGGGGGGGCCGAGCACCGGGGAGCTGTTTTTT. The chain is built from TRBV9 and TRBJ2-2, with TRBD2 matching over 8 bases. CDR3 size: 16 residues. J was trimmed by 4 bases and V by 0 bases; bases with no gene match: 5. Germline CDR1 SGDLS, CDR2 YYNGEE.

The chain recombines TRBV6-5 with TRBJ1-5; D may be TRBD1 (6 bases). The V gene lost 6 bases and the J gene lost 1 base, with 13 bases spanning the gap. Germline assignment: CDR1 MNHEY and CDR2 SVGAGI. CDR3 length equals 15 residues. CDR3 region: CASRPGVRSNQPQHF. The CDR3 nucleotides read TGTGCCAGCAGGCCAGGGGTAAGGAGCAATCAGCCCCAGCATTTT.

The chain employs TRBV28 and TRBJ2-1; 8 nucleotides align to TRBD2. Per germline, CDR1 MDHEN and CDR2 SYDVKM. The V segment lost 6 bases and the J segment 9 bases; nucleotides outside the gene matches: 19. The CDR3 totals 17 residues. The CDR3 DNA sequence: TGTGCCAGCAGCCATCCTTTACTAGCGGACCCCCGCGGTGAGCAGTTCTTC. It yields the protein CASSHPLLADPRGEQFF.

This clone was recorded a few times. The chain employs TRBV6-5 and TRBJ2-5, with D hard to call. Germline-derived CDR1 and CDR2 are MNHEY and SVGAGI. The CDR3 has 13 residues. V lost 7 bases and J 2 bases, leaving 11 bases between the germline ends. Here the CDR3 reads CASKLTLQETQYF. DNA for the CDR3: TGTGCCAGCAAGTTGACATTGCAAGAGACCCAGTACTTC.

V usage is TRBV12-3 or TRBV12-4 and J usage is TRBJ2-5; 7 nucleotides match TRBD2. With V trimmed by 5 bases and J by 7 bases, 4 bases remained unmatched. CDR3 length equals 12 residues. The CDR3 DNA reads as TGTGCCAGCAGTCCCCGGGGGGTGACCCAGTACTTC. Its translation is CASSPRGVTQYF.

The chain links TRBV5-1 to TRBJ1-6; D is possibly TRBD1 (6 bases). There are 16 residues in the CDR3. The V and J ends lost 4 bases and 8 bases respectively, with 19 bases between them. The germline gives CDR1 SGHRS, CDR2 YFSETQ. The CDR3 DNA reads as TGCGCCAGCAGCCCGGAAGGGGGTATCCGTCATTCACCCCTCCACTTT. Its protein is CASSPEGGIRHSPLHF. Supplemented by reference TRBV5-1 and TRBJ1-6, the full variable domain reads KAGVTQTPRYLIKTRGQQVTLSCSPISGHRSVSWYQQTPGQGLQFLFEYFSETQRNKGNFPGRFSGRQFSNSRSEMNVSTLELGDSALYLCASSPEGGIRHSPLHFGNGTRLTVT.

The J gene is TRBJ2-2, the V gene TRBV6-4, with 8 bases aligning to TRBD1. Germline assignment: CDR1 MRHNA and CDR2 SNTAGT. This CDR3 is 14 amino acids long. Trimming took 6 bases from V and 7 from J; bases not matched to a gene: 7. The CDR3 coding sequence is TGTGCCAGCAGACCCGGACAGGGTAGCGGGGAGCTGTTTTTT. Protein product: CASRPGQGSGELFF.

The sample holds a few counts of this clone. The rearrangement uses TRBV7-8 and TRBJ2-1; 12 bases line up with TRBD1. The CDR3 totals 19 residues. J was trimmed by 5 bases and V by 5 bases; bases with no gene match: 16. CDR1 is SGHVS, CDR2 FQNEAQ, per germline. DNA for the CDR3: TGTGCCAGCAGCCCCCGGGGCCGGGACAGGGGGCGCTTAGACAATGAGCAGTTCTTC. It encodes CASSPRGRDRGRLDNEQFF.

This clone was observed a few times. The chain carries TRBV30 and TRBJ1-6; TRBD1 aligns across 8 bases. There are 15 residues in the CDR3. The V segment lost 7 bases and the J segment 0 bases; nucleotides outside the gene matches: 5. CDR1 GTSNPN and CDR2 SVGIG come from the germline V gene (reference sequence). The CDR3 sequence: CASTGGSSYNSPLHF. The CDR3 nucleotides read TGTGCCTCTACAGGGGGAAGCTCCTATAATTCACCCCTCCACTTT.

V usage is TRBV11-2 and J usage is TRBJ2-7; 12 nucleotides agree with TRBD2. Per the germline V gene, CDR1 is SGHAT and CDR2 is FQNNGV. The ends lost 0 bases at V and 7 bases at J; junction bases unmatched: 4. The CDR3 length is 15 residues. As DNA, the CDR3 is TGTGCCAGCAGCTTAGAGGCTAGCGGGAGGGGGGAGCAGTACTTC. It codes for CASSLEASGRGEQYF.

This clone was picked up a small number of times. The V gene is TRBV9, the J gene TRBJ2-5, with a tentative D call TRBD1 (6 bases). The germline gives CDR1 SGDLS, CDR2 YYNGEE. The V and J ends lost 3 bases and 4 bases respectively, with 19 bases between them. This CDR3 has 16 residues. The CDR3 spells CASSGSDSLIGETQYF. The CDR3 nucleotides read TGTGCCAGCAGCGGATCGGACAGTCTGATTGGAGAGACCCAGTACTTC. The full variable domain, in which reference TRBV9 and TRBJ2-5 provide the parts outside the CDR3, is DSGVTQTPKHLITATGQRVTLRCSPRSGDLSVYWYQQSLDQGLQFLIQYYNGEERAKGNILERFSAQQFPDLHSELNLSSLELGDSALYFCASSGSDSLIGETQYFGPGTRLLVL.

V gene TRBV28 combines with J gene TRBJ1-2; TRBD1 matches at 10 bases. V was clipped by 0 bases and J by 2 bases; unmatched bases: 6. Germline values: CDR1 MDHEN, CDR2 SYDVKM. The CDR3 is made up of 17 amino acids. CDR3 amino acids: CASSLWPGQGSNYGYTF. DNA for the CDR3: TGTGCCAGCAGTTTATGGCCGGGACAGGGGTCGAACTATGGCTACACCTTC.

V is TRBV4-1 and J is TRBJ2-1; TRBD2 aligns across 16 bases. CDR1 MGHRA and CDR2 YSYEKL come from the germline V gene. The CDR3 is made up of 20 amino acids. The V segment lost 0 bases and the J segment 0 bases; nucleotides outside the gene matches: 5. The CDR3 DNA reads as TGCGCCAGCAGCCAAGAACCGGGACTAGCGGGGGGGCCCTCCTACAATGAGCAGTTCTTC. This encodes CASSQEPGLAGGPSYNEQFF.

The rearrangement links TRBV2 to TRBJ1-4; D call uncertain. The germline gives CDR1 SNHLY, CDR2 FYNNEI. Trimming took off 4 bases at V and 4 bases at J, with 13 bases between the two ends. The CDR3 has 15 residues. CDR3 sequence: CASSGPPSGNEKLFF. DNA of the CDR3: TGTGCCAGCAGTGGTCCCCCCAGCGGTAATGAAAAACTGTTTTTT.

This chain uses TRBV11-2 with TRBJ2-7; D is unresolved. CDR1 is SGHAT, CDR2 FQNNGV, per germline. The CDR3 has 13 residues. V was clipped by 0 bases and J by 6 bases, with 9 bases between them. The CDR3 is CASSLEGRGEQYF. The CDR3 DNA is TGTGCCAGCAGCTTAGAAGGCCGAGGCGAGCAGTACTTC. The full variable domain, with the rest looked up from reference TRBV11-2 and TRBJ2-7, is EAGVAQSPRYKIIEKRQSVAFWCNPISGHATLYWYQQILGQGPKLLIQFQNNGVVDDSQLPKDRFSAERLKGVDSTLKIQPAKLEDSAVYLCASSLEGRGEQYFGPGTRLTVT.

In nucleotides, the CDR3 is TGTGCCAGCAGTCCGGGGGGAAGCACAGATACGCAGTATTTT. It is translated as CASSPGGSTDTQYF. The chain carries TRBV6-2 or TRBV6-3 and TRBJ2-3, with 7 bases identical to TRBD2. J gave up 0 bases and V 5 bases, and 2 bases lay outside the gene matches. From germline, CDR1 is MNHEY and CDR2 SVGEGT. The CDR3 spans 14 residues.

The rearrangement uses TRBV7-8 and TRBJ2-1, with D perhaps matching TRBD2 (5 bases). CDR1 and CDR2 from the germline V gene are SGHVS and FQNEAQ. This CDR3 contains 11 residues. The V and J ends lost 2 bases and 9 bases respectively, with 5 bases between them. The CDR3, as DNA: TGTGCCAGCAGCTTACGGGGTGAGCAGTTCTTC. Protein product: CASSLRGEQFF.

The chain uses TRBV19 and TRBJ1-4; TRBD1 agrees at 11 bases. Germline V gene sequence: CDR1 LNHDA, CDR2 SQIVND (reference sequence). This CDR3 region has 17 residues. Unmatched junction bases numbered 7, after V lost 3 bases and J lost 4 bases. In DNA form, the CDR3 reads TGTGCCAGTAGTATTGGGACAGGGGGACGTGGTAATGAAAAACTGTTTTTT. Protein product: CASSIGTGGRGNEKLFF.

CDR3 in amino acids: CASSLATITDTQYF. The CDR3 bases are TGCGCCAGCAGCTTGGCGACTATTACAGATACGCAGTATTTT. The chain employs TRBV5-1 and TRBJ2-3; D might be TRBD2 (5 bases). This CDR3 is built from 14 residues. V was shortened by 0 bases and J by 3 bases, with 8 bases between the two germline ends. Germline values: CDR1 SGHRS, CDR2 YFSETQ.

This rearrangement joins TRBV10-3 to TRBJ2-3, with 9 bases aligning to TRBD2. The CDR3 is 14 residues long. V shed 6 bases, J shed 3 bases, and the junction held 4 bases outside the gene matches. Germline V gene data show CDR1 as ENHRY and CDR2 as SYGVKD. The CDR3 sequence is CAISRLAGTDTQYF. CDR3 coding DNA: TGTGCCATCAGCCGGCTAGCGGGGACAGATACGCAGTATTTT.